The clone carrying this T cell receptor (beta chain) was recorded a few times. Its antigen is still unknown. This entry belongs to a study of shared clonotypes between healthy human individuals. The overall study: Three CD4 naive, three CD4 memory, two CD8 naive and one CD8 memory plate were used per donor.

Whole-study results and caveats: All-four-donor shared clonotypes had higher generation probabilities than non-shared clonotypes did. What naive subsets generally showed was a larger estimated richness than memory subsets showed.

The CDR3 extends over 11 amino acids. From germline, CDR1 is SGHAT and CDR2 FQNNGV. The ends were cut back, 7 bases at V and 9 bases at J, with 9 bases in the middle. Clones were sequenced by immunoSEQ multiplex PCR, and TCRdb holds only the in-frame ones, with some missing. The sample holds fewer than 3 million clones, roughly 92% seen once. Memory CD4+ cells were the fraction left after CD45RA+ naive selection. This rearrangement joins TRBV11-2 to TRBJ2-2; D gene unclear. Source material: naive CD4+ T cells from PBMCs. Subset defined: CD45RA+ positively selected. This receptor was taken from a man aged 18 to 30 in good health. Some clones in this sample may be carry-over from other donors' samples. The CDR3 spells CASTSLRELFF. CDR3 sequence (DNA): TGTGCCAGCACGAGTCTCCGGGAGCTGTTTTTT.